This T cell receptor (beta chain) was documented in a study of technical replicates of blood from a handful of donors. With V trimmed by 1 base and J by 5 bases, 10 bases remained unmatched. CDR1 is LGHNA and CDR2 is YSLEER in the germline V gene. The CDR3 extends over 16 amino acids. The assay was immunoSEQ multiplex PCR, and TCRdb's table has in-frame clones only and misses some. The repertoire holds about 53,000 clones, about 82% seen once, with roughly 5.2% in the top ten. Specimen: PBMCs. The TCR comes from a human donor in good health. Some clones in this sample may be carry-over from other donors' samples. This chain joins TRBV4-3 and TRBJ2-7; 8 nucleotides line up with TRBD2. CDR3 DNA sequence: TGCGCCAGCAGCCAAGGCGCGGGGGCGGGAGGCCACGAGCAGTACTTC. This translates into CASSQGAGAGGHEQYF.